The 20 T cell receptor beta chains presented below share a single source sample, sequenced in a study of CD8 T cells in ankylosing spondylitis. TCRdb analysed the 5' RACE reads with MiXCR anew, one entry per CDR3 protein. The sample includes approximately 340,000 distinct CDR3 sequences, roughly 15% of them seen just once. Sequenced input: blood, either unsorted or a sorted T cell fraction (not recorded which). These receptors originate from a male donor with ankylosing spondylitis or in good health (not recorded which).

This clonotype was observed at least ten times. This rearrangement joins TRBV3-1 to TRBJ2-3; TRBD2 matches 14 bases. CDR1 LGHDT and CDR2 YNNKEL come from the germline V gene (reference sequence). The V gene end was trimmed by 4 bases and the J gene end by 3 bases; junction bases not matched to a gene: 3. The length of the CDR3 is 16 residues. CDR3 sequence: CASSLRLAGGTDTQYF. For the CDR3, the DNA is TGTGCCAGCAGCCTCCGACTAGCGGGGGGGACAGATACGCAGTATTTT.

This clonotype was counted ten times or more. The chain is built from TRBV5-6 and TRBJ2-5, with D possibly matching TRBD1 (6 bases). V gave up 1 base and J gave up 5 bases, with 12 bases separating them. The CDR3 spans 14 residues. CDR1 is SGHDT, CDR2 YYEEEE, per germline. The DNA of the CDR3 is TGTGCCAGCAGCTTGTGGGGAAGGGGGGAGACCCAGTACTTC. It translates to CASSLWGRGETQYF.

J is TRBJ2-5 and V is TRBV20-1; the match to TRBD1 covers 8 bases. The ends lost 4 bases at V and 4 bases at J; junction bases unmatched: 5. Germline CDR1 is DFQATT and CDR2 is SNEGSKA (reference sequence). This CDR3 is 13 amino acids long. The CDR3, as DNA: TGCAGTGCTACCAACACAGGGGGAGAGACCCAGTACTTC. The encoded protein is CSATNTGGETQYF.

The V call is TRBV5-1, the J call TRBJ2-7; 9 nucleotides line up with TRBD1. Germline CDR1 is SGHRS and CDR2 is YFSETQ. The CDR3 sequence is 14 residues long. With V trimmed by 4 bases and J by 4 bases, 6 bases remained unmatched. The CDR3 region is CASSAGTGIYEQYF. CDR3 nucleotide sequence: TGCGCCAGCAGCGCCGGGACAGGGATATACGAGCAGTACTTC.

This clonotype was picked up many times. The chain carries TRBV5-1 and TRBJ2-2; either TRBD1 or TRBD2 may fit D (5 bases each). The CDR3 loop spans 17 amino acids. V lost 1 base and J 1 base, leaving 14 bases between the germline ends. CDR1 and CDR2 (germline): SGHRS, YFSETQ. CDR3 nucleotides: TGCGCCAGCAGCTTGATCGGTGGGACCGGGAACACCGGGGAGCTGTTTTTT. This codes for CASSLIGGTGNTGELFF.

This clonotype was found many times. The V call is TRBV20-1, the J call TRBJ2-7, with a tentative D call TRBD1 (6 bases). The germline V and J ends were trimmed by 6 bases and 1 base, with 13 bases remaining between them. Germline assignment: CDR1 DFQATT and CDR2 SNEGSKA (reference sequence). This CDR3 has 13 amino acids. This CDR3 reads CSASGQTSYEQYF. The CDR3 DNA is TGCAGTGCCTCGGGACAAACTTCCTACGAGCAGTACTTC.

This clonotype was seen only a few times. The CDR3: CSASPGESNQPQHF. The CDR3 DNA reads TGCAGTGCTAGTCCTGGGGAAAGCAATCAGCCCCAGCATTTT. V is TRBV20-1 and J is TRBJ1-5; no firm D call. Germline CDR1 is DFQATT and CDR2 is SNEGSKA (reference sequence). Trimming took 3 bases from V and 1 from J, leaving 10 bases between them. The CDR3 runs 14 residues.

This clonotype was detected a few times. The chain carries TRBV7-8 and TRBJ1-1; D remains ambiguous. V was trimmed by 1 base and J by 0 bases, leaving 12 bases between them. Germline V gene data show CDR1 as SGHVS and CDR2 as FQNEAQ. This CDR3 has 16 residues. CDR3 DNA sequence: TGTGCCAGCAGCTTAGTTAATAGCATAGTGAACACTGAAGCTTTCTTT. Protein product: CASSLVNSIVNTEAFF.

This clonotype was counted many times. V and J are TRBV12-3 or TRBV12-4 and TRBJ2-1; no definite D call. The ends were cut back, 2 bases at V and 8 bases at J, with 16 bases in the middle. The CDR3 totals 15 residues. The CDR3 sequence: CASSLLETSLDEQFF. CDR3 bases: TGTGCCAGCAGTTTACTAGAGACCTCCCTCGATGAGCAGTTCTTC.

This clonotype was recorded once. The CDR3 sequence: CASSPRGEKGANVLTF. As DNA, the CDR3 is TGCGCCAGCAGCCCCAGGGGGGAGAAAGGGGCCAACGTCCTGACTTTC. The chain combines TRBV5-1 with TRBJ2-6; a weak D match, TRBD1 (7 bases). V was cut by 4 bases and J by 4 bases, with 15 bases left in between. The CDR3 runs 16 residues. CDR1 is SGHRS and CDR2 is YFSETQ in the germline V gene.

This clonotype was seen only a few times. The rearrangement links TRBV19 to TRBJ2-2; 8 nucleotides match TRBD2. V was clipped by 8 bases and J by 2 bases; unmatched bases: 10. The CDR3 runs to 16 residues. Germline lookup yields CDR1 LNHDA and CDR2 SQIVND (reference sequence). This chain's CDR3 is CASRRKRESNTGELFF. The CDR3 DNA reads TGTGCCAGTCGTCGAAAGCGGGAGTCTAACACCGGGGAGCTGTTTTTT.

The chain links TRBV30 to TRBJ2-3; D remains ambiguous. Germline values: CDR1 GTSNPN, CDR2 SVGIG (reference sequence). Trimming took 0 bases from V and 6 from J, leaving 13 bases between them. The CDR3 is made up of 14 amino acids. The CDR3 DNA reads TGTGCCTGGAGTGTTAAACCCCTATCTGATACGCAGTATTTT. This encodes CAWSVKPLSDTQYF.

This clonotype was counted at least ten times. The V and J genes are TRBV15 and TRBJ2-1, with 9 bases lining up with TRBD2. Germline V lookup: CDR1 LNHNV, CDR2 YYDKDF (reference sequence). The CDR3 is 17 amino acids. With 0 bases clipped from V and 6 bases from J, the junction kept 9 bases outside the gene matches. The CDR3 bases are TGTGCCACCAGCAGAGATCCGGACCTAGCGGGGACCAATGAGCAGTTCTTC. Amino acid sequence: CATSRDPDLAGTNEQFF.

This clonotype has ten or more counts. The rearrangement uses TRBV3-1 and TRBJ1-2; perhaps TRBD1 as D (6 bases). Germline V gene lookup returns CDR1 LGHDT and CDR2 YNNKEL (reference sequence). V lost 4 bases, J lost 2 bases, and 11 bases lay in between. The CDR3 is 14 amino acids. CDR3 in amino acids: CASSRTARNYGYTF. Written as DNA, the CDR3 is TGTGCCAGCAGCCGGACAGCGAGAAACTATGGCTACACCTTC.

This clonotype was found many times. The rearrangement joins TRBV28 to TRBJ1-5; 8 nucleotides align to TRBD1. In germline, CDR1 is MDHEN, CDR2 SYDVKM. V dropped 5 bases and J dropped 2; count of bases not matched to a gene: 2. This CDR3 comprises 14 residues. The DNA of the CDR3 is TGTGCCAGCAGTGACAGGGGAGGCAATCAGCCCCAGCATTTT. Translating it yields CASSDRGGNQPQHF.

The chain is built from TRBV12-3 or TRBV12-4 and TRBJ1-1; no definite D call. The length of the CDR3 is 13 residues. Trimming took off 3 bases at V and 7 bases at J, with 12 bases between the two ends. CDR3 protein: CASSFARGGEAFF. Here the CDR3 DNA reads TGTGCCAGCAGTTTCGCGCGGGGAGGTGAAGCTTTCTTT.

This clonotype came up a few times. The V call is TRBV7-9, the J call TRBJ2-7; D remains ambiguous. Trimming left V 1 base short and J 5 bases short, with 9 bases between. The CDR3 has 13 residues. Germline CDR1 reads SEHNR; CDR2 reads FQNEAQ (reference sequence). As DNA, the CDR3 is TGTGCCAGCAGCTTAGGGGGAAGGGACGAGCAGTACTTC. It translates to CASSLGGRDEQYF. Complete variable domain (other parts from reference TRBV7-9 and TRBJ2-7): DTGVSQNPRHKITKRGQNVTFRCDPISEHNRLYWYRQTLGQGPEFLTYFQNEAQLEKSRLLSDRFSAERPKGSFSTLEIQRTEQGDSAMYLCASSLGGRDEQYFGPGTRLTVT.

The J gene is TRBJ1-1, the V gene TRBV7-9; D is undetermined. This CDR3 spans 11 amino acids. V dropped 0 bases and J dropped 8 bases, with 4 bases sitting between them. Germline CDR1 and CDR2: SEHNR and FQNEAQ (reference sequence). The CDR3, as DNA: TGTGCCAGCAGCTTAGCTGTCGAAGCTTTCTTT. Translating gives CASSLAVEAFF.

The genes are TRBV6-6 and TRBJ2-1, with D perhaps matching TRBD2 (5 bases). The CDR3 sequence is 13 residues long. V shed 8 bases and J shed 2 bases, with 10 bases lying between them. Germline V gene sequence: CDR1 MNHNY, CDR2 SVGAGI (reference sequence). The chain's CDR3 is CASEERTYNEQFF. The CDR3 DNA sequence: TGTGCCAGCGAGGAGCGGACCTACAATGAGCAGTTCTTC.

The CDR3 DNA is TGCGCCAGCAGTGAGAGGGTCTCAAGTGTTAGGGAGACCCAGTACTTC. Translated, it gives CASSERVSSVRETQYF. The chain is built from TRBV10-2 and TRBJ2-5; D unresolved. CDR1 is WSHSY, CDR2 SAAADI, per germline. The CDR3 contains 16 residues. V shed 2 bases and J shed 5 bases, with 18 bases lying between them.